This T cell receptor (beta chain) is from a study of blood T cells in healthy people across ages. A sample-barcoded 5' primer and a J-beta primer mix were used in a second PCR of roughly 7 to 11 cycles. TCRdb processed the 5' RACE reads anew with MiXCR; each CDR3 protein has one entry. The data contain around 990,000 distinct CDR3 sequences, approximately 25% of them singletons. Germline V gene data show CDR1 as SGDLS and CDR2 as YYNGEE. The CDR3 runs to 15 residues. Unmatched junction bases numbered 7, after V lost 0 bases and J lost 8 bases. Per sample, no less than 5 micrograms of total RNA were extracted. The same sample was also studied in work on T cells of mothers and their children.

The source material was blood. The gene calls are TRBV9 and TRBJ1-4, with TRBD1 matching over 7 bases. The sequence came from a girl aged 2-10 years in good health. CDR3 sequence reads: CASSVAGTAAEKLFF. The CDR3 bases are TGTGCCAGCAGCGTAGCGGGGACAGCGGCCGAAAAACTGTTTTTT.